This T cell receptor (beta chain) was retrieved from a study of CD8+ T cells in alopecia areata (dated by TCRdb to 2016 to 2019). Looking at the study overall: Treated patients were enrolled in an open-label pilot trial of oral tofacitinib at 5 to 10 mg twice daily for moderate-to-severe alopecia areata. High-throughput TCRbeta sequencing was used to examine T cell clonal expansion in alopecia areata in both the C3H/HeJ mouse model and human patients. RNA came from the PAXgene miRNA kit for fixed scalp, the miRNeasy kit for PBMCs, and the RNeasy kit for mouse skin. Amplification of TCRbeta CDR3 regions was done by immunoSEQ multiplex PCR using 35 Vbeta forward primers and 13 Jbeta reverse primers. Clonality in the scalp was compared among normal scalp (n=4), patchy alopecia areata scalp (n=8), and alopecia totalis/universalis scalp (n=8). Biopsies were taken from tofacitinib-treated patients at baseline and again at 4 and 24 weeks into treatment, and several of those patients also had a later scalp biopsy. In humans, TCRbeta sequencing was performed on scalp tissue and on sorted CD4+ and CD8+ peripheral blood T cells from healthy controls and from patients with patchy or totalis/universalis alopecia areata. Disease severity in treated patients was measured with the SALT score, which quantifies the percentage of affected scalp surface area. Tofacitinib was administered for 6 to 18 months, and 6 months of follow-up off drug were then conducted to assess delayed response and recurrence. Overall study outcomes, separate from this receptor: Tofacitinib significantly lowered scalp clonality and the number of expanded CD8+ clones among the top 100 scalp clones. Shared TCR sequences between patients were less evident than in mice, which may be partly attributable to HLA diversity in the patient population. Higher clonality and more expanded CD8+ clones were observed in lesional scalp than in normal scalp, particularly in alopecia totalis/universalis, a finding suggestive of antigenic drive. The treated cohort was small, with a single nonresponder, so links between baseline CD8+ expansion and response need larger studies. Many expanded lesional clones were found to persist in scalp and blood during tofacitinib treatment, and relapse after treatment cessation may be partly explained by this persistence. Scalp TCR repertoire analysis is complicated because resident alphabeta T cells in normal human skin are also sequenced, whereas mouse skin is dominated by gammadelta T cells.

About this clone itself: Its recognized antigen is unknown. Per-base qualities were not stored, and no clone one base away is much larger.

The germline V gene sets CDR1 to SGHAT and CDR2 to FQNNGV. From cysteine to phenylalanine, the CDR3 is 14 amino acids long. Only the CDR3 DNA is retained, 42 bases long and in frame from the first base. The trim is 6 bases for V and 5 bases for J, with a gap of 16 bases between the germline ends. The time point label, read with the paper, signifies: approximately 4 weeks on oral tofacitinib. What the treatment or condition label conveys for this sample: oral pan-JAK inhibitor, 5-10 mg twice daily. Peripheral blood and lesional scalp punch biopsies were obtained from patients with alopecia areata. PBMCs were isolated by density centrifugation and stained for CD3, CD4 and CD8, and CD4+ and CD8+ T cells were sorted on a FACSAria. Library preparation used the immunoSEQ multiplex PCR assay. RNA was extracted from all samples and reverse transcribed into cDNA, which served as template for TCR sequencing. SuperScript III was used to make first-strand cDNA, primed with a 2:1 mix of oligo-dT and random hexamers. A synthetic immune receptor repertoire was used to measure amplification bias, and any remaining bias was corrected computationally. Processing in the source paper ran as follows. After raw reads were preprocessed to remove errors, the CDR3 was defined following IMGT conventions as running from the conserved cysteine to phenylalanine. Clonality was computed as 1 minus the Shannon entropy, with the entropy normalized by log2 of the number of productive unique TCRs. Whether each scalp clone was CD4 or CD8 was inferred by checking scalp TCRbeta sequences against the CD4 and CD8 repertoires from sorted blood. Not all clones reach the TCRdb copy of this immuneACCESS table, which keeps in-frame sequences only. Checked studies attribute under half of the gap to unresolved V genes and leave the rest unexplained. D and trimming were read from the DNA, whereas the V and J calls and clone size are those reported in that table. The sample profile shows approximately 200,000 clones; approximately 60% of them were found once. Approximately 3.4% of the sample is taken by the ten largest.

The sequence came from a human donor with alopecia areata. Source: CD4+ T cells sorted from blood, taken at week 4, from a patient treated with tofacitinib. Rearrangement joined TRBV11-2 to TRBJ1-1; the D gene cannot be resolved reliably. The encoded CDR3 is CASSRLSWETEAFF. Read as DNA, the sequence is TGTGCCAGCAGTCGCTTGTCTTGGGAAACTGAAGCTTTCTTT.